These T cell receptor beta chains were read from a single sample in a study of cytomegalovirus exposure and HLA in healthy donors. TCRdb keeps only in-frame clones here, not all; method: immunoSEQ multiplex PCR. The sample gives roughly 250,000 clones, 80% to 90% of which show up once; roughly 2% is in the top ten. The sequencing sample was made of PBMCs. Every receptor here comes from a woman in her forties in good health and CMV-seropositive. CDR3s include the opening cysteine and the closing phenylalanine or tryptophan. D genes are given only for firm matches. Part of the rows lack a size; the others show once, few, many or a class for expanded clones.

j_gene: TRBJ2-3
d_gene: TRBD1
v_gene: TRBV19
abundance: NA
CDR3aa: CASSTTGRQRDTQYF
CDR3nt: TGTGCCAGTAGCACGACAGGGCGACAACGAGATACGCAGTATTTT

j_gene: TRBJ2-7
d_gene: TRBD2
v_gene: TRBV4-2
abundance: NA
CDR3aa: CASSQISGTSNEQYF
CDR3nt: TGTGCCAGCAGCCAAATCTCCGGGACTAGTAACGAGCAGTACTTC

j_gene: TRBJ1-2
d_gene: NA
v_gene: TRBV4-1
abundance: few
CDR3aa: CASSQEWEADYGYTF
CDR3nt: TGCGCCAGCAGCCAAGAGTGGGAAGCGGACTATGGCTACACCTTC

j_gene: TRBJ1-4
d_gene: TRBD1
v_gene: TRBV27
abundance: NA
CDR3aa: CASSGASGGKLFF
CDR3nt: TGTGCCAGCAGTGGGGCATCAGGGGGCAAACTGTTTTTT

j_gene: TRBJ1-1
d_gene: NA
v_gene: TRBV6-5
abundance: NA
CDR3aa: CASSGFNTEAFF
CDR3nt: TGTGCCAGCAGCGGGTTTAACACTGAAGCTTTCTTT

j_gene: TRBJ2-1
d_gene: NA
v_gene: TRBV7-9
abundance: NA
CDR3aa: CASSLGGQSYNEQFF
CDR3nt: TGTGCCAGCAGCTTAGGAGGGCAATCCTACAATGAGCAGTTCTTC

j_gene: TRBJ2-1
d_gene: NA
v_gene: TRBV19
abundance: NA
CDR3aa: CASSSKTSYFYNEQFF
CDR3nt: TGTGCCAGTAGTTCGAAGACTTCATACTTCTACAATGAGCAGTTCTTC

j_gene: TRBJ2-1
d_gene: TRBD2
v_gene: TRBV7-9
abundance: NA
CDR3aa: CASSLVAGSGYNEQFF
CDR3nt: TGTGCCAGCAGCTTAGTAGCGGGGTCCGGTTACAATGAGCAGTTCTTC

j_gene: TRBJ1-6
d_gene: NA
v_gene: TRBV6-6
abundance: many
CDR3aa: CASSLTLSNNSPLHF
CDR3nt: TGTGCCAGCAGCCTAACCCTCTCTAATAATTCACCCCTCCACTTT

j_gene: TRBJ1-6
d_gene: NA
v_gene: TRBV12-5
abundance: NA
CDR3aa: CASGLLIESSYNSPLHF
CDR3nt: TGTGCTAGTGGTTTATTAATTGAGAGCTCCTATAATTCACCCCTCCACTTT

j_gene: TRBJ1-1
d_gene: TRBD1
v_gene: TRBV11-2
abundance: NA
CDR3aa: CASSTDRGARAFF
CDR3nt: TGTGCCAGCAGCACGGACAGGGGAGCGAGGGCTTTCTTT

j_gene: TRBJ2-3
d_gene: TRBD2
v_gene: TRBV7-8
abundance: NA
CDR3aa: CASHEGRALGTDTQYF
CDR3nt: TGTGCCAGCCATGAGGGGAGGGCTCTCGGAACAGATACGCAGTATTTT

j_gene: TRBJ2-7
d_gene: TRBD1
v_gene: TRBV25-1
abundance: once
CDR3aa: CASSEVRGPYEQYF
CDR3nt: TGTGCCAGCAGTGAAGTCAGGGGGCCCTACGAGCAGTACTTC

j_gene: TRBJ2-3
d_gene: TRBD1
v_gene: TRBV6-4
abundance: NA
CDR3aa: CASSHGTGSTDTQYF
CDR3nt: TGTGCCAGCAGCCACGGGACAGGGTCCACAGATACGCAGTATTTT

j_gene: TRBJ2-1
d_gene: TRBD2
v_gene: TRBV30
abundance: NA
CDR3aa: CAWSLSGGPYNEQFF
CDR3nt: TGTGCCTGGAGTTTATCGGGAGGTCCCTACAATGAGCAGTTCTTC

j_gene: TRBJ2-2
d_gene: NA
v_gene: TRBV28
abundance: few
CDR3aa: CASSPPPPEGELFF
CDR3nt: TGTGCCAGCAGCCCCCCCCCACCCGAGGGGGAGCTGTTTTTT

j_gene: TRBJ2-7
d_gene: TRBD2
v_gene: TRBV29-1
abundance: NA
CDR3aa: CSATSGPYEQYF
CDR3nt: TGCAGCGCGACTAGCGGACCTTACGAGCAGTACTTC

j_gene: TRBJ2-7
d_gene: NA
v_gene: TRBV7-2
abundance: NA
CDR3aa: CASSLAAGQFYEQYF
CDR3nt: TGTGCCAGCAGCTTAGCGGCCGGACAGTTTTACGAGCAGTACTTC

j_gene: TRBJ2-1
d_gene: TRBD2
v_gene: TRBV4-1
abundance: NA
CDR3aa: CASSQGGGLVVLNNEQFF
CDR3nt: TGCGCCAGCAGCCAAGGGGGAGGACTAGTAGTATTAAACAATGAGCAGTTCTTC

j_gene: TRBJ1-3
d_gene: NA
v_gene: TRBV21-1
abundance: NA
CDR3aa: CASSKRGRVGHTIYF
CDR3nt: TGTGCCAGCAGCAAACGAGGCAGGGTTGGTCACACCATATATTTT

j_gene: TRBJ2-1
d_gene: NA
v_gene: TRBV6-8
abundance: NA
CDR3aa: CASTPPRVGITYNEQFF
CDR3nt: TGTGCCAGCACCCCACCCAGGGTGGGTATAACCTACAATGAGCAGTTCTTC

j_gene: TRBJ2-2
d_gene: NA
v_gene: TRBV7-3
abundance: NA
CDR3aa: CASRRGGTGELFF
CDR3nt: TGTGCCAGCAGACGGGGAGGCACCGGGGAGCTGTTTTTT

j_gene: TRBJ1-1
d_gene: TRBD1
v_gene: TRBV18
abundance: NA
CDR3aa: CASSPPTGWTEAFF
CDR3nt: TGTGCCAGCTCACCACCGACAGGGTGGACTGAAGCTTTCTTT

j_gene: TRBJ2-1
d_gene: NA
v_gene: TRBV7-9
abundance: once
CDR3aa: CASSPGNSYNEQFF
CDR3nt: TGTGCCAGCAGCCCAGGGAACTCCTACAATGAGCAGTTCTTC

j_gene: TRBJ1-5
d_gene: TRBD1
v_gene: TRBV15
abundance: NA
CDR3aa: CATSRPSPGGGQPQHF
CDR3nt: TGTGCCACCAGCAGACCGTCACCAGGGGGTGGTCAGCCCCAGCATTTT